The rows below give T cell receptor beta chains drawn from one sample of a study of OX40 agonist ivuxolimab in advanced cancers. Assay: immunoSEQ multiplex PCR; the TCRdb copy retains only in-frame clones and omits some. The sample lists under 75,000 clones, approximately 89% seen once, with roughly 2% in the top ten. The sequencing here drew on CD4+ or CD8+ T cells sorted from blood, taken in a trial of the OX40 agonist ivuxolimab. Receptors originate from an adult with an advanced solid tumor such as melanoma, head and neck, liver or kidney cancer. Each CDR3 is given with its conserved first and last residue.

CDR3	length	V	J
CASSQVRSGELFF	13	TRBV14	TRBJ2-2
CASSHQAGTGIQETQYF	17	TRBV4-1	TRBJ2-5
CASSPPGRGGEQYF	14	TRBV18	NA
CASSFPGTSFETQYF	15	TRBV7-2	TRBJ2-5
CASSFRTGWETQYF	14	TRBV7-2	TRBJ2-5
CASSVNAGPSYNEQFF	16	TRBV6-1	TRBJ2-1
CASSTTLAVSGEQYF	15	TRBV7-8	TRBJ2-7
CACRDSPYEQYF	12	TRBV19	TRBJ2-7
CSVAGAVDQPQHF	13	TRBV29-1	TRBJ1-5
CASSILGGGYEQYF	14	TRBV19	TRBJ2-7
CASSLSRGGGDEQYF	15	TRBV7-9	TRBJ2-7
CASSQDISPGVWLRQFF	17	TRBV4-3	TRBJ2-1
CASSPRDRGWSGYTF	15	TRBV9	TRBJ1-2
CASSPGAQGGYEQYF	15	TRBV18	TRBJ2-7
CASSLRKSNEKLFF	14	TRBV7-2	TRBJ1-4
CASSLGAGDTQYF	13	TRBV11-3	TRBJ2-3
CASSPPRQGAADTQYF	16	TRBV5-1	TRBJ2-3
CASRQQPDQPQHF	13	TRBV6-5	TRBJ1-5
CASSLSLVRGEQYF	14	TRBV5-6	TRBJ2-7
CASRSNNSPLHF	12	TRBV10-2	TRBJ1-6
CASSSPGVGELFF	13	TRBV5-4	TRBJ2-2
CASATSGGGGIEQFF	15	TRBV2	TRBJ2-1
CASSPLVGGGTDTQYF	16	TRBV4-2	TRBJ2-3
CASSLPTGTFDEQFF	15	TRBV5-1	TRBJ2-1
CASSEATGSKNIQYF	15	TRBV10-1	TRBJ2-4
CASSGPIHADTQYF	14	TRBV6-1	TRBJ2-3
CASSILLTQQSRANVLTF	18	TRBV23-1	TRBJ2-6
CASSLVAAVQGYTF	14	TRBV7-9	TRBJ1-2
CASSLSTSGGHRAQYF	16	TRBV5-1	TRBJ2-3
CASSVRDRGPLHF	13	TRBV25-1	TRBJ1-6
CASSPRGGMETQYF	14	TRBV18	TRBJ2-5
CSVQGLNQPQHF	12	TRBV29-1	TRBJ1-5
CSAEGSGYTF	10	TRBV20-1	TRBJ1-2
CASSFEGGSYNEQFF	15	TRBV5-5	TRBJ2-1
CASSLGPAGGADTQYF	16	TRBV11-2	TRBJ2-3
CAISEEGRGFGGYTF	15	TRBV10-3	TRBJ1-2
CASRPMGGSYNEQFF	15	TRBV27	TRBJ2-1
CASSFVRGSYEQYF	14	TRBV7-2	TRBJ2-7